This TCR beta chain was captured by sequencing in a study of blood T cell repertoires in COVID-19. About the research overall: COVID-19 samples collected from the United States, Italy and Spain covered acute and convalescent phases. The analysed material was cDNA or gDNA that came from T cells, B-cell-depleted T cells, or PBMCs.

In the source study's methods: For nucleated cells, counts were estimated from reference gene primer amplification. Sequenced by immunoSEQ multiplex PCR; TCRdb stores in-frame clones only, minus some. The V and J calls and clone size are taken from that table; D and trimming were inferred from the DNA. This repertoire shows about 50,000 clones, about 82% found once; its top ten account for over 2%. Per germline, CDR1 MDHEN and CDR2 SYDVKM. The CDR3 has 12 residues. Trimming pared 3 bases from V and 6 bases from J, leaving 5 bases between. This clone turned up a few times. This TCR came from a woman between 55 and 75 years old with acute or convalescent COVID-19. The sample was peripheral blood. This chain links TRBV28 with TRBJ2-2, with D uncertain. CDR3 region: CASSLGAGELFF. CDR3 nucleotides: TGTGCCAGCAGTTTGGGCGCCGGGGAGCTGTTTTTT.